These 30 T cell receptor beta chains were sequenced from one sample in a study of CD8 T cells in Susac syndrome (dated by TCRdb to the late 2010s). Library generation was performed with the immunoSEQ multiplex PCR assay. RNA was extracted using the RNeasy kit, and about 0.45 to 1 microgram was reverse transcribed with random hexamers. TCRdb trimmed public reads at Q25 via fastp, called clones via MiXCR and kept in-frame beta chains. Each entry merges the rows of one CDR3 protein and shows their most common DNA and genes. This sample comprises over 100,000 distinct CDR3 sequences, about 95% of them detected only once. The ten largest make up about 0.095% of the sample. The specimen sequenced was CD4+ T cells from PBMCs. These receptors were obtained from a human donor in good health.

V and J are TRBV6-5 and TRBJ2-5; possible D gene TRBD2, 6 bases. The germline gives CDR1 MNHEY, CDR2 SVGAGI. V lost 0 bases to trimming and J lost 3 bases, with 11 bases between them. The CDR3 is made up of 15 amino acids. This CDR3 is CASSYSQGGEETQYF. The CDR3 DNA is TGTGCCAGCAGTTACTCTCAGGGAGGCGAAGAGACCCAGTACTTC.

This clonotype showed up just once. The chain links TRBV2 to TRBJ1-5; D is unclear. Germline CDR1 reads SNHLY; CDR2 reads FYNNEI. CDR3 length equals 17 residues. V was pared by 3 bases and J by 0 bases, with 15 bases between. The CDR3 DNA sequence: TGTGCCAGCAGTGATTCCACGACATCGACTAGCAATCAGCCCCAGCATTTT. As protein: CASSDSTTSTSNQPQHF.

The V gene is TRBV19, the J gene TRBJ1-6; TRBD1 might be the D (6 bases). The CDR3 has 14 amino acids. Germline loops: CDR1 LNHDA, CDR2 SQIVND (reference sequence). V was cut by 6 bases and J by 5 bases, with 11 bases left in between. CDR3 sequence reads: CASRIGQNNSPLHF. For the CDR3, the DNA is TGTGCCAGTAGGATTGGACAGAATAATTCACCCCTCCACTTT.

This chain connects TRBV3-1 to TRBJ2-6, with 8 nucleotides matching TRBD1. The CDR3 totals 15 residues. CDR1 is LGHDT, CDR2 YNNKEL, per germline (reference sequence). The ends lost 1 base at V and 10 bases at J; junction bases unmatched: 6. The CDR3 DNA reads as TGTGCCAGCAGCCAAGGGACAGGGACTGGAAACGTCCTGACTTTC. Amino acids: CASSQGTGTGNVLTF.

The chain carries TRBV12-3 or TRBV12-4 and TRBJ2-1, with 10 bases fitting TRBD1. The CDR3 totals 17 residues. Trimming cost V 6 bases and J 0 bases; bases outside gene matches: 8. In DNA form, the CDR3 reads TGTGCCAGCAGCTTGGACAGGGGGGGATTCTCCTACAATGAGCAGTTCTTC. As protein: CASSLDRGGFSYNEQFF.

V is TRBV27 and J is TRBJ2-2; 16 nucleotides line up with TRBD2. The germline gives CDR1 MNHEY, CDR2 SMNVEV (reference sequence). J lost 7 bases, V lost 4 bases, and 6 bases had no gene match. There are 17 residues in the CDR3. The CDR3 coding sequence is TGTGCCAGCAGTTCGGGACTAGCGGGGGGGCCGATCGGGGAGCTGTTTTTT. It yields the protein CASSSGLAGGPIGELFF.

For the CDR3, the DNA is TGCGCCAGCAGCTTGGCCGCGACAGGGAGTACCGGGGAGCTGTTTTTT. It is translated as CASSLAATGSTGELFF. The rearrangement links TRBV5-1 to TRBJ2-2, with 7 bases fitting TRBD1. Trimming at V came to 0 bases and at J to 5 bases, leaving 7 bases not matched to a gene. This CDR3 contains 16 residues. The germline gives CDR1 SGHRS, CDR2 YFSETQ. The variable domain in full, completed from reference TRBV5-1 and TRBJ2-2, reads KAGVTQTPRYLIKTRGQQVTLSCSPISGHRSVSWYQQTPGQGLQFLFEYFSETQRNKGNFPGRFSGRQFSNSRSEMNVSTLELGDSALYLCASSLAATGSTGELFFGEGSRLTVL.

V is TRBV6-2 or TRBV6-3 and J is TRBJ2-7; TRBD1 is a possible D gene (7 bases). The CDR3 totals 15 residues. V was pared by 7 bases and J by 2 bases, with 18 bases between. Germline lookup yields CDR1 MNHEY and CDR2 SVGEGT. The CDR3 loop reads CASIPGGTVTYEQYF. The CDR3 DNA sequence: TGTGCCAGCATCCCCGGAGGGACAGTGACCTACGAGCAGTACTTC.

This chain links TRBV20-1 with TRBJ2-7, with 8 bases lining up with TRBD2. The ends lost 5 bases at V and 0 bases at J; junction bases unmatched: 6. Germline values: CDR1 DFQATT, CDR2 SNEGSKA (reference sequence). This CDR3 spans 14 amino acids. The CDR3 DNA follows: TGCAGTGCTTCGAGCGGGAGTCCCTCCTACGAGCAGTACTTC. It yields the protein CSASSGSPSYEQYF.

The rearrangement uses TRBV18 and TRBJ2-5; 11 bases agree with TRBD1. The CDR3 covers 16 residues. V was pared by 3 bases and J by 5 bases, with 8 bases of the junction left unmatched. The V gene's germline CDR1 is KGHSH and CDR2 LQKENI. This CDR3 is CASSPWTGGVRETQYF. CDR3 nucleotides: TGTGCCAGCTCACCCTGGACAGGGGGCGTCAGGGAGACCCAGTACTTC.

The chain joins TRBV4-1 to TRBJ2-7; D is possibly TRBD2 (6 bases). There are 15 residues in the CDR3. V lost 5 bases to trimming and J lost 4 bases, with 18 bases between them. Germline V gene sequence: CDR1 MGHRA, CDR2 YSYEKL. In nucleotides, the CDR3 is TGCGCCAGCAGCGACCCCGCGGGGAAATTGTACGAGCAGTACTTC. Its translation is CASSDPAGKLYEQYF.

J is TRBJ2-7 and V is TRBV3-1; 12 bases fit TRBD2. The CDR3 is made up of 19 amino acids. CDR1 is LGHDT and CDR2 is YNNKEL in the germline V gene (reference sequence). V lost 0 bases and J lost 6; bases outside the gene matches: 15. CDR3 nucleotide sequence: TGTGCCAGCAGCCAAGATGTCCCCTCCCGAGGACTAGCGGGAATCGAGCAGTACTTC. It translates to CASSQDVPSRGLAGIEQYF.

V is TRBV5-1 and J is TRBJ1-1; 9 bases agree with TRBD1. In germline, CDR1 is SGHRS, CDR2 YFSETQ. V trimming: 7 bases; J trimming: 7 bases; junction bases outside the gene matches: 8. CDR3 size: 13 residues. CDR3 residues: CASAPTGGNEAFF. The CDR3 DNA reads as TGCGCCAGCGCTCCGACAGGGGGAAATGAAGCTTTCTTT.

The rearrangement links TRBV6-4 to TRBJ2-1; 9 nucleotides align to TRBD2. Germline CDR1 MRHNA, CDR2 SNTAGT. V shed 6 bases, J shed 8 bases, and the junction held 11 bases outside the gene matches. This CDR3 contains 15 residues. The CDR3 reads CASSPPPGGRDEQFF. The CDR3 region has the DNA TGTGCCAGCAGCCCACCCCCGGGCGGGAGGGATGAGCAGTTCTTC.

This chain uses TRBV19 with TRBJ2-7, with D tentatively TRBD1 (6 bases). Trimming stripped 5 bases from V and 2 bases from J, with 13 bases between. Germline loops: CDR1 LNHDA, CDR2 SQIVND (reference sequence). This CDR3 comprises 14 residues. CDR3 region: CASSLLWTAYEQYF. The CDR3 DNA reads TGTGCCAGTAGTTTGCTCTGGACAGCCTACGAGCAGTACTTC.

V gene TRBV6-6 combines with J gene TRBJ2-5; 9 nucleotides match TRBD1. CDR3 length equals 16 residues. V shed 0 bases, J shed 1 base, and the junction held 3 bases outside the gene matches. Germline V gene data show CDR1 as MNHNY and CDR2 as SVGAGI (reference sequence). CDR3 sequence (DNA): TGTGCCAGCAGTTACTCCACGACAGGGGGCCAAGAGACCCAGTACTTC. This translates into CASSYSTTGGQETQYF.

This clonotype appeared a single time. This sequence joins TRBV4-1 and TRBJ2-7, with 11 nucleotides matching TRBD2. The junction had 10 bases not matched to a gene; V was cut back by 5 bases and J by 4 bases. There are 16 residues in the CDR3. The germline V gene has CDR1 MGHRA and CDR2 YSYEKL. DNA for the CDR3: TGCGCCAGCAGCTTGCGACTAGCGGGAAGTTCGTACGAGCAGTACTTC. Residues: CASSLRLAGSSYEQYF.

The chain couples TRBV7-3 to TRBJ2-7; D is uncertain. CDR1 is SGHTA and CDR2 is FQGTGA in the germline V gene. Trimming stripped 4 bases from V and 0 bases from J, with 10 bases between. The CDR3 totals 14 residues. The CDR3 DNA reads as TGTGCCAGCAGCTCCCGGACCCTCTCCTACGAGCAGTACTTC. It specifies CASSSRTLSYEQYF.

This rearrangement joins TRBV29-1 to TRBJ1-1; D is ambiguous. This CDR3 comprises 13 residues. Deletions cut 2 bases from V and 0 bases from J, with 7 bases between. In germline, CDR1 is SQVTM, CDR2 ANQGSEA. Written as DNA, the CDR3 is TGCAGCGTTGAACGATTAATGAACACTGAAGCTTTCTTT. Protein sequence: CSVERLMNTEAFF.

The rearrangement uses TRBV6-5 and TRBJ2-5; maybe TRBD1 (6 bases). This CDR3 spans 13 amino acids. Germline V gene lookup returns CDR1 MNHEY and CDR2 SVGAGI. The germline V and J ends were trimmed by 7 bases and 4 bases, with 13 bases remaining between them. The CDR3: CASIAPTGETQYF. The CDR3 DNA follows: TGTGCCAGCATAGCGCCGACAGGAGAGACCCAGTACTTC.

The rearrangement joins TRBV29-1 to TRBJ2-5, with 12 bases aligning to TRBD2. Per germline, CDR1 SQVTM and CDR2 ANQGSEA. The V and J ends lost 6 bases and 7 bases, in that order; junction bases with no gene match: 9. This CDR3 has 14 amino acids. The CDR3 here is CSVAGTSGHGTQYF. The CDR3 DNA reads TGCAGCGTCGCCGGGACTAGCGGGCATGGGACCCAGTACTTC.

The chain couples TRBV28 to TRBJ1-5; no definite D call. The CDR3 extends over 16 amino acids. Trimming took off 4 bases at V and 1 base at J, with 14 bases between the two ends. The V gene's germline CDR1 is MDHEN and CDR2 SYDVKM. CDR3 region: CASSYTRKGSNQPQHF. CDR3 bases: TGTGCCAGCAGTTACACCCGGAAAGGGAGCAATCAGCCCCAGCATTTT.

The genes are TRBV11-2 and TRBJ2-5, with 7 bases lining up with TRBD2. The germline CDR1 and CDR2 sequences are SGHAT and FQNNGV. The junction had 2 bases not matched to a gene; V was cut back by 0 bases and J by 1 base. The CDR3 contains 15 residues. The CDR3 loop reads CASSLDGTIQETQYF. DNA of the CDR3: TGTGCCAGCAGCTTAGACGGGACTATCCAAGAGACCCAGTACTTC.

The rearrangement joins TRBV9 to TRBJ1-1; no firm D call. Between the trimmed V and J ends, which lost 3 bases and 1 base, there was a span of 10 bases. The germline V gene encodes CDR1 SGDLS and CDR2 YYNGEE. CDR3 length: 14 residues. DNA for the CDR3: TGTGCCAGCAGCGCCCAGCAGGCGAACACTGAAGCTTTCTTT. This translates into CASSAQQANTEAFF.

This chain joins TRBV5-1 and TRBJ2-5, with 7 bases that match TRBD1. Trimming at V came to 1 base and at J to 4 bases, leaving 7 bases not matched to a gene. The CDR3 totals 15 residues. Germline CDR1 is SGHRS and CDR2 is YFSETQ. The CDR3 nucleotides read TGCGCCAGCAGCTTGAGCGACAAGGGGGCAGAGACCCAGTACTTC. Protein sequence: CASSLSDKGAETQYF.

Here the CDR3 reads CASTVPGRSSYEQYF. The CDR3 nucleotides read TGTGCCAGCACCGTCCCAGGGCGAAGCTCCTACGAGCAGTACTTC. The rearrangement links TRBV7-2 to TRBJ2-7; tentatively, D is TRBD1 (5 bases). V was shortened by 7 bases and J by 0 bases, with 16 bases between the two germline ends. From germline, CDR1 is SGHTA and CDR2 FQGNSA. The length of the CDR3 is 15 residues.

The J gene is TRBJ1-2, the V gene TRBV6-5; D is perhaps TRBD1 (6 bases). Trimming pared 4 bases from V and 2 bases from J, leaving 8 bases between. CDR1 and CDR2 from the germline V gene are MNHEY and SVGAGI. The CDR3 spans 13 residues. The CDR3 sequence is CASSFGQNYGYTF. For the CDR3, the DNA is TGTGCCAGCAGTTTTGGACAGAACTATGGCTACACCTTC.

V usage is TRBV7-3 and J usage is TRBJ2-3; D gene uncertain. CDR3 size: 14 residues. V was shortened by 5 bases and J by 4 bases, with 13 bases between the two germline ends. Per germline, CDR1 SGHTA and CDR2 FQGTGA. For the CDR3, the DNA is TGTGCCAGCAGCCCCCGCCCCGGCCCAGATACGCAGTATTTT. It translates to CASSPRPGPDTQYF.

The V gene is TRBV19, the J gene TRBJ1-2; D uncertain. CDR1 and CDR2 from the germline V gene are LNHDA and SQIVND (reference sequence). The CDR3 length is 12 residues. The ends were cut back, 10 bases at V and 6 bases at J, with 15 bases in the middle. DNA of the CDR3: TGTGCCATCCGCGACGGGGAAGATGGCTACACCTTC. Translating it yields CAIRDGEDGYTF.

The chain is built from TRBV3-1 and TRBJ2-7, with 9 bases aligning to TRBD2. The CDR3 spans 15 residues. CDR1 is LGHDT, CDR2 YNNKEL, per germline (reference sequence). Trimming at V came to 6 bases and at J to 5 bases, leaving 11 bases not matched to a gene. CDR3 residues: CASRRRAGGHNEQYF. The CDR3 region has the DNA TGTGCCAGCAGAAGAAGAGCGGGAGGTCATAACGAGCAGTACTTC.